One sample yielded the 22 T cell receptor beta chains listed below, sequenced in a study of CD8+ T cells in alopecia areata. Following extraction, RNA underwent reverse transcription to cDNA, which served as the sequencing template. Profiling relied on immunoSEQ multiplex PCR, and the TCRdb table lists in-frame clones only, not all of them. This table holds approximately 200,000 clones, less than 50% found once. The treatment: oral pan-JAK inhibitor, 5-10 mg twice daily. The sequencing here drew on CD4+ T cells sorted from blood, taken at approximately week 37, from a patient treated with tofacitinib. The receptors shown here come from a human donor with alopecia areata.

The chain is built from TRBV28 and TRBJ2-7; D call uncertain. V lost 5 bases to trimming and J lost 3 bases, with 5 bases between them. Germline-derived CDR1 and CDR2 are MDHEN and SYDVKM. The length of the CDR3 is 11 residues. CDR3 nucleotide sequence: TGTGCCAGCAGTGGTTACTACGAGCAGTACTTC. Residues: CASSGYYEQYF.

This clone was seen a handful of times. The J gene is TRBJ1-4, the V gene TRBV5-1; TRBD1 aligns across 7 bases. Germline values: CDR1 SGHRS, CDR2 YFSETQ. CDR3 size: 14 residues. V gave up 3 bases and J gave up 7 bases; unmatched junction bases: 6. Written as DNA, the CDR3 is TGCGCCAGCAGCTACCGACAGGGCGGTGAAAAACTGTTTTTT. It translates to CASSYRQGGEKLFF.

This clone was detected once. V gene TRBV15 combines with J gene TRBJ1-5, with 9 bases identical to TRBD1. The CDR3 is 16 amino acids. From germline, CDR1 is LNHNV and CDR2 YYDKDF (reference sequence). Trimming cost V 3 bases and J 5 bases; bases outside gene matches: 8. CDR3 coding DNA: TGTGCCACCAGCAGGGGCGGGACAGGGTGGTATCAGCCCCAGCATTTT. Amino acids: CATSRGGTGWYQPQHF.

The chain links TRBV2 to TRBJ2-5; 7 bases match TRBD2. V shed 4 bases and J 2 bases; nucleotides not matched to a gene: 4. CDR1 is SNHLY and CDR2 is FYNNEI in the germline V gene. The CDR3 runs to 14 residues. The CDR3 protein is CASSVEGLQETQYF. Written as DNA, the CDR3 is TGTGCCAGCAGTGTCGAGGGACTACAAGAGACCCAGTACTTC.

The rearrangement links TRBV5-4 to TRBJ2-5, with TRBD1 identical over 9 bases. This CDR3 contains 14 residues. Germline lookup yields CDR1 SGHNT and CDR2 YYREEE (reference sequence). The ends lost 3 bases at V and 4 bases at J; junction bases unmatched: 4. The CDR3 DNA is TGTGCCAGCAGCTCCCGACAGGGGGGAGAGACCCAGTACTTC. Translation gives CASSSRQGGETQYF.

This clone was seen only a few times. V gene TRBV19 combines with J gene TRBJ2-2; 7 bases map to TRBD2. V was clipped by 6 bases and J by 5 bases; unmatched bases: 6. The germline V gene encodes CDR1 LNHDA and CDR2 SQIVND (reference sequence). The CDR3 is 14 residues long. CDR3 in DNA: TGTGCCAGTAGGATGGACGGGAGGACCGGGGAGCTGTTTTTT. Protein product: CASRMDGRTGELFF.

The chain combines TRBV11-2 with TRBJ2-7; 9 positions match TRBD1. This CDR3 is 16 amino acids long. The V gene end was trimmed by 4 bases and the J gene end by 2 bases; junction bases not matched to a gene: 9. CDR1 is SGHAT and CDR2 is FQNNGV in the germline V gene. The CDR3 here is CASSSRPGQGTYEQYF. CDR3 in DNA: TGTGCCAGCAGCTCCAGACCGGGACAGGGCACCTACGAGCAGTACTTC.

The chain combines TRBV5-1 with TRBJ2-5, with 7 bases identical to TRBD2. The trim removed 1 base at V and 0 bases at J, leaving 6 bases unmatched. This CDR3 comprises 16 residues. Germline values: CDR1 SGHRS, CDR2 YFSETQ. CDR3: CASSLLGGGHQETQYF. In DNA form, the CDR3 reads TGCGCCAGCAGCTTGCTCGGCGGGGGACACCAAGAGACCCAGTACTTC.

The rearrangement uses TRBV7-2 and TRBJ2-5; D uncertain. From germline, CDR1 is SGHTA and CDR2 FQGNSA. CDR3 length: 12 amino acids. V shed 5 bases and J shed 8 bases, with 12 bases lying between them. CDR3: CASSPTAHTQYF. In DNA form, the CDR3 reads TGTGCCAGCAGCCCAACGGCGCACACCCAGTACTTC.

In nucleotides, the CDR3 is TGTGCCAGCAGCGTACGGACAGATACGCAGTATTTT. This translates into CASSVRTDTQYF. This sequence joins TRBV9 and TRBJ2-3; D gene ambiguous. The CDR3 runs 12 residues. From germline, CDR1 is SGDLS and CDR2 YYNGEE. Trimming left V 1 base short and J 3 bases short, with 3 bases between. Full variable domain (rest looked up from reference TRBV9 and TRBJ2-3): DSGVTQTPKHLITATGQRVTLRCSPRSGDLSVYWYQQSLDQGLQFLIQYYNGEERAKGNILERFSAQQFPDLHSELNLSSLELGDSALYFCASSVRTDTQYFGPGTRLTVL.

The chain uses TRBV4-1 and TRBJ2-7, with 8 bases matching TRBD2. V lost 3 bases and J lost 6; bases outside the gene matches: 7. The CDR3 has 14 residues. The V gene's germline CDR1 is MGHRA and CDR2 YSYEKL. DNA of the CDR3: TGCGCCAGCAGCCACGGGCGAGCGGGAGCCGAGCAGTACTTC. This encodes CASSHGRAGAEQYF.

This clone turned up a few times. The genes are TRBV2 and TRBJ2-5; D gene unclear. The germline CDR1 and CDR2 sequences are SNHLY and FYNNEI. Trimming removed 3 bases at V and 2 bases at J, with 7 bases between. The CDR3 length is 13 residues. DNA of the CDR3: TGTGCCAGCAGTGACAATACTCAAGAGACCCAGTACTTC. Its protein is CASSDNTQETQYF.

This chain connects TRBV29-1 to TRBJ2-3, with unresolved D. V lost 8 bases and J lost 1, with 13 bases in between. The CDR3 totals 13 residues. Germline V gene sequence: CDR1 SQVTM, CDR2 ANQGSEA. DNA of the CDR3: TGCAGCTGCGATGGCAGCGGCACAGATACGCAGTATTTT. This sequence encodes CSCDGSGTDTQYF.

This clone was seen more than once but under ten times. The V and J genes are TRBV28 and TRBJ2-1; D gene unclear. The V and J ends lost 6 bases and 5 bases respectively, with 17 bases between them. The CDR3 has 15 residues. CDR1 MDHEN and CDR2 SYDVKM come from the germline V gene. In DNA, the CDR3 is TGTGCCAGCAGAGGAGCTGGCCCGTCCCACAATGAGCAGTTCTTC. Translating gives CASRGAGPSHNEQFF.

This clone was seen more than once but under ten times. The rearrangement joins TRBV2 to TRBJ2-5, with a possible D match to TRBD1 (5 bases). This CDR3 has 13 residues. Germline V gene data show CDR1 as SNHLY and CDR2 as FYNNEI. V was cut by 7 bases and J by 1 base, with 10 bases left in between. For the CDR3, the DNA is TGTGCCAGCACCCGGACATTCCAAGAGACCCAGTACTTC. Translated: CASTRTFQETQYF.

There are many counts of this clone. This chain uses TRBV28 with TRBJ2-7; 9 bases are shared with TRBD2. The CDR3 has 13 amino acids. Per the germline V gene, CDR1 is MDHEN and CDR2 is SYDVKM. The trim removed 4 bases at V and 2 bases at J, leaving 0 bases unmatched. The CDR3 is CASSSSGTYEQYF. CDR3 DNA sequence: TGTGCCAGCAGTTCTAGCGGGACCTACGAGCAGTACTTC.

This chain links TRBV15 with TRBJ2-1; no definite D call. Per the germline V gene, CDR1 is LNHNV and CDR2 is YYDKDF (reference sequence). The CDR3 extends over 13 amino acids. V was trimmed by 2 bases and J by 5 bases, leaving 7 bases between them. CDR3 amino acids: CATSRRVDNEQFF. CDR3 in DNA: TGTGCCACCAGCAGAAGGGTGGACAATGAGCAGTTCTTC.

V and J are TRBV2 and TRBJ2-7, with TRBD1 identical over 8 bases. The V segment lost 5 bases and the J segment 0 bases; nucleotides outside the gene matches: 6. CDR1 is SNHLY, CDR2 FYNNEI, per germline. The CDR3 has 15 residues. For the CDR3, the DNA is TGTGCCAGCAGTCGACAGGGGACGACCTCCTACGAGCAGTACTTC. The encoded protein is CASSRQGTTSYEQYF.

J is TRBJ2-7 and V is TRBV27, with D unclear. Trimming removed 5 bases from V and 0 bases from J, with 8 bases in between. The CDR3 consists of 13 residues. CDR1 is MNHEY and CDR2 is SMNVEV in the germline V gene (reference sequence). CDR3 sequence reads: CASSPPYSYEQYF. CDR3 DNA: TGTGCCAGCAGTCCCCCCTACTCCTACGAGCAGTACTTC.

The chain is built from TRBV11-2 and TRBJ1-2; a weak D match, TRBD1 (5 bases). Trimming stripped 6 bases from V and 7 bases from J, with 18 bases between. There are 14 residues in the CDR3. Germline values: CDR1 SGHAT, CDR2 FQNNGV. Written as DNA, the CDR3 is TGTGCCAGCAGGCCCGCCCCGGGAACAGGTGGCTACACCTTC. It specifies CASRPAPGTGGYTF.

The rearrangement links TRBV29-1 to TRBJ1-2, with TRBD1 matching 8 bases. Trimming at V came to 3 bases and at J to 13 bases, leaving 13 bases not matched to a gene. Germline V gene data show CDR1 as SQVTM and CDR2 as ANQGSEA. The CDR3 length is 13 residues. The CDR3 region is CSVEARQGALSTF. In DNA, the CDR3 is TGCAGCGTTGAGGCGAGGCAGGGGGCTCTTTCCACCTTC.

This chain joins TRBV5-1 and TRBJ2-3, with 7 bases that match TRBD1. This CDR3 region has 16 residues. CDR1 and CDR2 from the germline V gene are SGHRS and YFSETQ. The J segment lost 4 bases and the V segment lost 2 bases, leaving 10 bases of the junction unmatched. The CDR3 spells CASSFRPTGNADTQYF. The CDR3 bases are TGCGCCAGCAGCTTCAGGCCGACAGGGAACGCAGATACGCAGTATTTT.